These 7 T cell receptor beta chains originate from one sample sequenced in a study of blood T cell repertoires in COVID-19. Repertoires were generated with immunoSEQ multiplex PCR, while TCRdb's copy carries only in-frame clones and drops some. The sample has some 89,000 clones; less than 95% are singletons. Sequenced input: peripheral blood. These receptors were taken from a man in his sixties with acute or convalescent COVID-19.

The chain joins TRBV3-1 (or the pseudogene TRBV3-2) to TRBJ2-3, with D hard to call. This CDR3 is built from 15 residues. CDR1 is LGHDT, CDR2 YNNKEL, per germline (reference sequence). V was cut by 4 bases and J by 1 base, with 12 bases left in between. The CDR3 bases are TGTGCCAGCAGCCCCCTTTCCCCGGGCACAGATACGCAGTATTTT. Translated: CASSPLSPGTDTQYF.

The V gene is TRBV5-1, the J gene TRBJ1-2, with 7 bases matching TRBD1. Trimming cost V 4 bases and J 4 bases; bases outside gene matches: 13. The CDR3 contains 16 residues. CDR1 SGHRS and CDR2 YFSETQ come from the germline V gene. The CDR3 region is CASSPGTAPSTYGYTF. In nucleotides, the CDR3 is TGCGCCAGCAGCCCCGGGACAGCTCCATCCACCTATGGCTACACCTTC.

J is TRBJ2-3 and V is TRBV5-4, with 8 positions matching TRBD2. V gave up 3 bases and J gave up 0 bases; unmatched junction bases: 6. The CDR3 length is 16 residues. The germline CDR1 and CDR2 sequences are SGHNT and YYREEE (reference sequence). The CDR3 region is CASSSGGALSTDTQYF. The CDR3 DNA is TGTGCCAGCAGCTCCGGGGGGGCTCTGAGCACAGATACGCAGTATTTT.

This chain connects TRBV7-2 to TRBJ2-1; D is perhaps TRBD1 (6 bases). CDR3 length: 16 amino acids. Between the trimmed V and J ends, which lost 1 base and 2 bases, there was a span of 12 bases. Germline CDR1 SGHTA, CDR2 FQGNSA. Here the CDR3 reads CASSLVFGGAYNEQFF. The DNA for the CDR3 is TGTGCCAGCAGCTTAGTCTTTGGGGGCGCCTACAATGAGCAGTTCTTC.

The chain carries TRBV5-1 and TRBJ2-2; D unclear. The CDR3 has 12 amino acids. Germline CDR1 SGHRS, CDR2 YFSETQ. V shed 4 bases and J shed 3 bases, with 4 bases lying between them. The CDR3 coding sequence is TGCGCCAGCAGCCTCGACACCGGGGAGCTGTTTTTT. Amino acids: CASSLDTGELFF.

The chain joins TRBV3-1 (or the pseudogene TRBV3-2) to TRBJ1-4; unclear D gene. This CDR3 is built from 15 residues. Germline CDR1 reads LGHDT; CDR2 reads YNNKEL (reference sequence). V was pared by 6 bases and J by 8 bases, with 19 bases between. The CDR3 loop reads CASRSGLGFMEKLFF. The CDR3 coding sequence is TGTGCCAGCAGATCTGGACTGGGGTTTATGGAAAAACTGTTTTTT.

This chain uses TRBV7-2 with TRBJ2-7; no definite D call. V gave up 3 bases and J gave up 4 bases, with 13 bases separating them. Germline values: CDR1 SGHTA, CDR2 FQGNSA. The CDR3 spans 14 residues. The CDR3 DNA reads TGTGCCAGCAGCTTCCACCTCCGGTCTTACGAGCAGTACTTC. Residues: CASSFHLRSYEQYF.